This T cell receptor (beta chain) was observed in a study of T cell repertoires in cytomegalovirus infection. This clonotype has a handful of counts. Its antigen remains unknown. TCRdb re-called the reads through MiXCR, storing one row per CDR3 protein. The data hold about 570,000 distinct CDR3 sequences, with about 40% observed a single time. Unmatched junction bases numbered 14, after V lost 6 bases and J lost 3 bases. CDR3 length: 17 amino acids. The germline V gene encodes CDR1 SGHVS and CDR2 FQNEAQ. The sample consisted of cultured PBMCs, taken from culture after CMV antigen stimulation. The source of this sequence is a human donor in good health (CMV status not recorded). Some clones in this sample may be carry-over from other donors' samples. J is TRBJ2-1 and V is TRBV7-8, with TRBD2 identical over 7 bases. The CDR3: CASSRLPPGLNYNEQFF. The CDR3 bases are TGTGCCAGCAGTCGACTCCCACCGGGACTAAACTACAATGAGCAGTTCTTC.